This T cell receptor beta chain emerged from a study of glioma-infiltrating T cells. The iRepertoire nested amplicon-rescue multiplex PCR amplified TCR alpha and beta CDR3s from RNA. TCRdb used MiXCR to reprocess the multiplex PCR reads, holding one entry per CDR3 protein. The sample has about 130,000 distinct CDR3 sequences, 20% to 25% seen once. Germline V gene sequence: CDR1 SGHTA, CDR2 FQGNSA. The CDR3 length is 11 residues. Study conclusions and caveats: Gliomas, especially low-grade, showed above-expected tissue-blood divergence; non-neoplastic patients showed below.

Details on this clonotype: The antigen remains undetermined. Germline and junction disagree at one end, which may indicate a read error.

The origin of this receptor is a human donor with low-grade glioma or glioblastoma, undergoing nonglioma brain surgery, or in good health (not recorded which). Sample: glioma tissue, nonneoplastic brain tissue, or PBMCs (not recorded which). The chain links TRBV7-2 to TRBJ2-3; D call uncertain. This CDR3 reads CASSQRDMQYF. The CDR3 DNA follows: TGTGCCAGCAGCCAAAGGGATATGCAGTATTTT.